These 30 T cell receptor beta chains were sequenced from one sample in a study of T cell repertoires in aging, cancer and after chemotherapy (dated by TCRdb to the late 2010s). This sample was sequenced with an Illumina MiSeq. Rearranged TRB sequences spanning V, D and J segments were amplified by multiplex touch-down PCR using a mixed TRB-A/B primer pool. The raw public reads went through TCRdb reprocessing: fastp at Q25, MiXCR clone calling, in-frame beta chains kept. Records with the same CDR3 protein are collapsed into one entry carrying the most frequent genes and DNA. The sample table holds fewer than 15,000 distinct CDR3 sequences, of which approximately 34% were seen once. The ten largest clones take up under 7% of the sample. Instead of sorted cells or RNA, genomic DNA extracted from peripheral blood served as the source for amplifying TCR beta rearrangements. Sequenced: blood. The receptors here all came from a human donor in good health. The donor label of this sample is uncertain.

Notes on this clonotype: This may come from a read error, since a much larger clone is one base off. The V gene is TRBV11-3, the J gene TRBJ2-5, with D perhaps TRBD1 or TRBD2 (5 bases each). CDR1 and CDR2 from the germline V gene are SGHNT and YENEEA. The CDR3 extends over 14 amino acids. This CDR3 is CASSLNPLGETEYF. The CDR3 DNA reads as TGTGCCAGCAGCTTAAACCCCTTAGGGGAGACCGAGTACTTC.

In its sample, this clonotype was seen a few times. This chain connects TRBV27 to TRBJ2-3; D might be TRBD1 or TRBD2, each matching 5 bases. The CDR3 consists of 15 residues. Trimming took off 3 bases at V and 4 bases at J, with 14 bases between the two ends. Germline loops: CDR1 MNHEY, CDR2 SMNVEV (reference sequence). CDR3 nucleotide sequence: TGTGCCAGCAGTTTCGGGGCAATAGGGGCAGATACGCAGTATTTT. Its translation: CASSFGAIGADTQYF.

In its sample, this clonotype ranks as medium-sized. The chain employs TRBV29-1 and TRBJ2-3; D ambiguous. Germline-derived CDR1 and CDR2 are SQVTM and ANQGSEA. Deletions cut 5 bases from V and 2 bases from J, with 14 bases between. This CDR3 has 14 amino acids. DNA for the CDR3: TGCAGCGTTAAAAGACCTTCGACCACAGATACGCAGTATTTT. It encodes CSVKRPSTTDTQYF.

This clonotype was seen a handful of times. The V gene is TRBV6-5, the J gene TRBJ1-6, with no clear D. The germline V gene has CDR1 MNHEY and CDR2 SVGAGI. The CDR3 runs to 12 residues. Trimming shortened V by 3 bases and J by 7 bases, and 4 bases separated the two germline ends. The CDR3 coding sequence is TGTGCCAGCAGTTATGGCAATTCACCCCTCCACTTT. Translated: CASSYGNSPLHF.

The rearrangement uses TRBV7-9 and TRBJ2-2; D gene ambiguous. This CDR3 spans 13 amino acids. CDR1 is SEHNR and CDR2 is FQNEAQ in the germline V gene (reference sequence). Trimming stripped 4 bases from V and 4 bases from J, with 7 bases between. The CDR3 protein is CASSSGLTGELFF. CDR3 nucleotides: TGTGCCAGCAGCTCTGGCCTCACCGGGGAGCTGTTTTTT. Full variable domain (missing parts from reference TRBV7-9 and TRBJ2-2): DTGVSQNPRHKITKRGQNVTFRCDPISEHNRLYWYRQTLGQGPEFLTYFQNEAQLEKSRLLSDRFSAERPKGSFSTLEIQRTEQGDSAMYLCASSSGLTGELFFGEGSRLTVL.

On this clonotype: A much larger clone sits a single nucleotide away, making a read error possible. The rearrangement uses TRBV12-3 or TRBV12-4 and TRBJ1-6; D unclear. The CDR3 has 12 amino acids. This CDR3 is CARSSRDSPLHF. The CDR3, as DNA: TGTGCCAGAAGTTCAAGAGATTCACCCCTCCACTTT.

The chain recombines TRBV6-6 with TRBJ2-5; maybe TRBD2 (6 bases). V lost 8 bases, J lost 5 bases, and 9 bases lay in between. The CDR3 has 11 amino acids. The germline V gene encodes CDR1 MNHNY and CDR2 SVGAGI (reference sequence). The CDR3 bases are TGTGCCAGCGGGACTTGGGAGACCCAGTACTTC. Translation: CASGTWETQYF.

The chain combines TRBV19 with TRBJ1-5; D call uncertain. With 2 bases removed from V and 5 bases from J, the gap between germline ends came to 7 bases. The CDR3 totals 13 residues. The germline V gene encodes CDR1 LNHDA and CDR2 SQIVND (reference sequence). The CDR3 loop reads CASSISRDQPQHF. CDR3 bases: TGTGCCAGTAGTATATCCCGCGATCAGCCCCAGCATTTT.

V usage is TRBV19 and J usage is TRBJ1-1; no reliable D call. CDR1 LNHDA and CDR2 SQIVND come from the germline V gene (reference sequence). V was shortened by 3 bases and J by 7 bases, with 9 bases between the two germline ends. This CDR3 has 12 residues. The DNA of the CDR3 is TGTGCCAGTAGTATCGTCGGGTTTGAAGCTTTCTTT. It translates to CASSIVGFEAFF.

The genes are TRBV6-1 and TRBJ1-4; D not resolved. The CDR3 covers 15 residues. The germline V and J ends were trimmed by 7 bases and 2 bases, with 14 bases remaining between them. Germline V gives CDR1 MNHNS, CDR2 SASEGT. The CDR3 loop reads CASTYSYATNEKLFF. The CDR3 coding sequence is TGTGCCAGCACCTATTCCTACGCGACTAATGAAAAACTGTTTTTT.

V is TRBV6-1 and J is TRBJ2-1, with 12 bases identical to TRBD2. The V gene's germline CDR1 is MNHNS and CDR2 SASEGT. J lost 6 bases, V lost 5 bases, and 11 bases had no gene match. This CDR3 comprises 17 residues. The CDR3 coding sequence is TGTGCCAGCAGTTACTCTACGACTAGCGGGAGTGGCAATGAGCAGTTCTTC. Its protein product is CASSYSTTSGSGNEQFF.

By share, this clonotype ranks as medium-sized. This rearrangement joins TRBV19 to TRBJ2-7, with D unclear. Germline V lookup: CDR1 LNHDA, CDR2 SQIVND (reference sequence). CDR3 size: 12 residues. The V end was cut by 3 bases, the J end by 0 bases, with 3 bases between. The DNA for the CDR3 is TGTGCCAGTAGTATCAGCTCCTACGAGCAGTACTTC. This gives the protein CASSISSYEQYF. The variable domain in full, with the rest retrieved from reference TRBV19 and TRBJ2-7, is DGGITQSPKYLFRKEGQNVTLSCEQNLNHDAMYWYRQDPGQGLRLIYYSQIVNDFQKGDIAEGYSVSREKKESFPLTVTSAQKNPTAFYLCASSISSYEQYFGPGTRLTVT.

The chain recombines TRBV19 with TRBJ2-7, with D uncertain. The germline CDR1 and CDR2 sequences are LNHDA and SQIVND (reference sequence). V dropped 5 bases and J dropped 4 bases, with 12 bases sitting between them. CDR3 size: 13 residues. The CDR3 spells CASSPPRRYEQYF. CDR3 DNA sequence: TGTGCCAGTAGTCCACCTCGCCGATACGAGCAGTACTTC.

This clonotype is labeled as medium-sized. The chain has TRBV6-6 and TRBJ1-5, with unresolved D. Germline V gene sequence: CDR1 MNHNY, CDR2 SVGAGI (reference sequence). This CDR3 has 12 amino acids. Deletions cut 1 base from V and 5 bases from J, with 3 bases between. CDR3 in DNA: TGTGCCAGCAGTTACTTGGATCAGCCCCAGCATTTT. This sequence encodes CASSYLDQPQHF.

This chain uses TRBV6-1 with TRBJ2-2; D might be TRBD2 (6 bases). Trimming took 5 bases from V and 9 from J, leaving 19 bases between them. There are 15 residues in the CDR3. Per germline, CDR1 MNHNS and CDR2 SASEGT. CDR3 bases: TGTGCCAGCAGTTTACCGGGGGTGGCCTACCGGGAGCTGTTTTTT. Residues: CASSLPGVAYRELFF.

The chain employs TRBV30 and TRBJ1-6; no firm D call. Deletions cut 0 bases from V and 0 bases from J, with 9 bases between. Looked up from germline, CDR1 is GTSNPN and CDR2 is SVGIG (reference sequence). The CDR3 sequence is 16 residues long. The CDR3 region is CAWSVSGNSYNSPLHF. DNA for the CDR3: TGTGCCTGGAGTGTTTCGGGGAACTCCTATAATTCACCCCTCCACTTT.

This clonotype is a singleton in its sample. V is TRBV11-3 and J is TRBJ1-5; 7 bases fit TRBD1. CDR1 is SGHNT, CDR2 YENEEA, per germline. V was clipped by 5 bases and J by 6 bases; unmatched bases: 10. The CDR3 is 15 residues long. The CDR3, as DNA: TGTGCCAGCAGCAAGGATCCGGGACAGCCTCAGCCCCAGCATTTT. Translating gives CASSKDPGQPQPQHF.

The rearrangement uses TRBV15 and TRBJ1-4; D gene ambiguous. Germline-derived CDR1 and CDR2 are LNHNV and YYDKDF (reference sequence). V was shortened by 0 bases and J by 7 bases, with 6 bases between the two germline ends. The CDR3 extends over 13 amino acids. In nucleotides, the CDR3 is TGTGCCACCAGCAGAGATCCTGGTGAAAAACTGTTTTTT. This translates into CATSRDPGEKLFF.

The CDR3 nucleotides read TGTGCCAGCAGTTACTCGGGCGGGGGCTGGGAGCCCCAGCATTTT. Translating it yields CASSYSGGGWEPQHF. The rearrangement uses TRBV6-5 and TRBJ1-5; TRBD1 is a possible D gene (6 bases). Per the germline V gene, CDR1 is MNHEY and CDR2 is SVGAGI. The CDR3 is 15 amino acids. Trimming shortened V by 0 bases and J by 8 bases, and 14 bases separated the two germline ends.

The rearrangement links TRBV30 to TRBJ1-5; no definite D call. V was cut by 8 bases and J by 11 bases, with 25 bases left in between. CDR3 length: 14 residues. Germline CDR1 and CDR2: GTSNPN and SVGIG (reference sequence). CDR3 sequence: CASSFLQPFLAQHF. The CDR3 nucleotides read TGTGCCAGTAGTTTTCTGCAGCCCTTTCTAGCCCAGCATTTT.

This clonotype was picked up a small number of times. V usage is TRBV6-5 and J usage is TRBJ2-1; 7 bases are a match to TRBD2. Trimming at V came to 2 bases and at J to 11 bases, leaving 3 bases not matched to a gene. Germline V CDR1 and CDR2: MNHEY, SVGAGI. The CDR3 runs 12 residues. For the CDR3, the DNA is TGTGCCAGCAGTTACCCCGGGGGGAAGCAGTTCTTC. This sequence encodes CASSYPGGKQFF.

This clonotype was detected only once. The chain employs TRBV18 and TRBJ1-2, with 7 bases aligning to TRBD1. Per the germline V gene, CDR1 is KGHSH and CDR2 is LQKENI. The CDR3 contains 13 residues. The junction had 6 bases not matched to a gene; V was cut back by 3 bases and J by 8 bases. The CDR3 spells CASSPGTDLGYTF. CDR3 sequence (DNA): TGTGCCAGCTCACCGGGGACAGACCTGGGCTACACCTTC.

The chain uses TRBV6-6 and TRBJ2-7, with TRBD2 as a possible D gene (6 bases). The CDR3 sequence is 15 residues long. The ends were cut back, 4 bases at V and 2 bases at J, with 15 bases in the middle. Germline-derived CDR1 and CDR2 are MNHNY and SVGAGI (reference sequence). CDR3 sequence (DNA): TGTGCCAGCAGTTTTCCCGGCGGGGCGGCCTACGAGCAGTACTTC. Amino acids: CASSFPGGAAYEQYF.

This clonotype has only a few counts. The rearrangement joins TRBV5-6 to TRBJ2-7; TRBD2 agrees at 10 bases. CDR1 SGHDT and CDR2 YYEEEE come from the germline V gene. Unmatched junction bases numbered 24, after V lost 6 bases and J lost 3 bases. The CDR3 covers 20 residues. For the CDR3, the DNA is TGTGCCAGCACGCTGAGGGCGGGGGCGATTAGCGGGAGGTTAGTCTACGAGCAGTACTTC. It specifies CASTLRAGAISGRLVYEQYF.

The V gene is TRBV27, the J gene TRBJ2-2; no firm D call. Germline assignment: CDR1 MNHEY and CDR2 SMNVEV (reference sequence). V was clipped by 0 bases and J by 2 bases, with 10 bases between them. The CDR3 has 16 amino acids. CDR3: CASSLSAAYNTGELFF. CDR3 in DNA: TGTGCCAGCAGTTTATCTGCGGCTTATAACACCGGGGAGCTGTTTTTT.

The CDR3, as DNA: TGTGCCAGCAGCCCAGCGTTGAAGATAGGTGAGCAGTTCTTC. Translating it yields CASSPALKIGEQFF. The chain has TRBV7-4 and TRBJ2-1, with unresolved D. The germline gives CDR1 SGHVT, CDR2 SQSDAQ. Trimming removed 5 bases at V and 9 bases at J, with 17 bases between. The CDR3 has 14 amino acids. Full variable domain (remainder filled in from reference TRBV7-4 and TRBJ2-1): GAGVSQSPRYKVAKRGRDVALRCDSISGHVTLYWYRQTLGQGSEVLTYSQSDAQRDKSGRPSGRFSAERPERSVSTLKIQRTEQGDSAVYLCASSPALKIGEQFFGPGTRLTVL.

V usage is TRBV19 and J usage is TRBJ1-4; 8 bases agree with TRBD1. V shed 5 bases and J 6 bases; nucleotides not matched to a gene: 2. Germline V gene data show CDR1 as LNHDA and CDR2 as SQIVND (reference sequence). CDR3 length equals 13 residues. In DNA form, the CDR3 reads TGTGCCAGTAGTTTACAGGGGGATGAAAAACTGTTTTTT. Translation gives CASSLQGDEKLFF.

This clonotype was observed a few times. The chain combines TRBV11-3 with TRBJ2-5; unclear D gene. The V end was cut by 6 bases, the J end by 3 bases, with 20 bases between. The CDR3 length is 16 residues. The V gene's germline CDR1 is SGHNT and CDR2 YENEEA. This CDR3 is CASSLRVGTGKETQYF. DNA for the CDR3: TGTGCCAGCAGTCTTCGCGTTGGTACTGGAAAAGAGACCCAGTACTTC. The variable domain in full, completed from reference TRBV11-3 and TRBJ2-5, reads EAGVVQSPRYKIIEKKQPVAFWCNPISGHNTLYWYLQNLGQGPELLIRYENEEAVDDSQLPKDRFSAERLKGVDSTLKIQPAELGDSAVYLCASSLRVGTGKETQYFGPGTRLLVL.

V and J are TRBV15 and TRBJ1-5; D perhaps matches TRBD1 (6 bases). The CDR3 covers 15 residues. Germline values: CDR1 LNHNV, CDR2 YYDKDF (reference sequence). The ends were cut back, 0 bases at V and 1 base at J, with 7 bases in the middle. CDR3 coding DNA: TGTGCCACCAGCAGAGATAGGGGGAGCAATCAGCCCCAGCATTTT. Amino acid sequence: CATSRDRGSNQPQHF.

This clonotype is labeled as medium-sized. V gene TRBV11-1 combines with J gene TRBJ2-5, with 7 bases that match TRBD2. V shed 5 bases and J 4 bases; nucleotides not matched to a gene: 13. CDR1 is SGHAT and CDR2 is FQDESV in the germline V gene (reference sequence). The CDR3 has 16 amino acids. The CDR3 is CASSARRASGAETQYF. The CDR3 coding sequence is TGTGCCAGCAGCGCCCGGCGGGCTAGCGGTGCAGAGACCCAGTACTTC. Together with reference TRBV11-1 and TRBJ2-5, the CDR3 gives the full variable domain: EAEVAQSPRYKITEKSQAVAFWCDPISGHATLYWYRQILGQGPELLVQFQDESVVDDSQLPKDRFSAERLKGVDSTLKIQPAELGDSAMYLCASSARRASGAETQYFGPGTRLLVL.